This is a list of T cell receptor beta chains from one sample in a study of CD8 T cells in ankylosing spondylitis. TCRdb used MiXCR to reprocess the 5' RACE reads, holding one entry per CDR3 protein. The sample has 50,000 to 70,000 distinct CDR3 sequences; over 5% are singletons. Sequencing was carried out using synovial fluid, either unsorted or a sorted T cell fraction (not recorded which). These receptors were obtained from a male donor with ankylosing spondylitis. The CDR3 runs from the conserved cysteine through the conserved F or W. D genes are given only for firm matches. Clone sizes are shown as once, few or many counts, or a class when the clone is expanded.

d_gene	v_gene	abundance	j_gene	CDR3aa	CDR3nt
TRBD1	TRBV5-1	many	TRBJ2-7	CASSRDGTGSYEQYF	TGCGCCAGCAGCCGGGACGGGACAGGCTCATACGAGCAGTACTTC
TRBD2	TRBV11-1	few	TRBJ2-7	CASSPGLAAGYEQYF	TGTGCCAGCAGCCCAGGACTAGCGGCCGGCTACGAGCAGTACTTC
TRBD2	TRBV29-1	many	TRBJ2-7	CSVEDRGTSGTYEQYF	TGCAGCGTTGAAGATCGGGGGACTAGCGGAACCTACGAGCAGTACTTC
-	TRBV11-3	many	TRBJ1-5	CASSLGGDISNQPQHF	TGTGCCAGCAGCTTAGGAGGGGACATTAGCAATCAGCCCCAGCATTTT
TRBD1	TRBV29-1	many	TRBJ2-2	CSVADRGMDTGELFF	TGCAGCGTTGCCGACAGGGGGATGGACACCGGGGAGCTGTTTTTT
TRBD1	TRBV12-3/TRBV12-4	many	TRBJ1-1	CASSHRGASGTEAFF	TGTGCCAGCAGCCACAGGGGCGCGAGTGGCACTGAAGCTTTCTTT
TRBD2	TRBV7-9	many	TRBJ2-1	CASASGRAMGDEQFF	TGTGCCAGCGCTAGCGGGAGGGCTATGGGGGATGAGCAGTTCTTC
-	TRBV7-8	many	TRBJ1-4	CASSRETNEKLFF	TGTGCCAGCAGTAGGGAGACTAATGAAAAACTGTTTTTT
-	TRBV29-1	many	TRBJ1-2	CSVREDHYGYTF	TGCAGCGTCCGCGAAGACCACTATGGCTACACCTTC
TRBD2	TRBV7-6	many	TRBJ2-1	CASSKISGNYNEQFF	TGTGCCAGCAGCAAAATTAGCGGGAATTACAATGAGCAGTTCTTC